The entry that follows covers one T cell receptor beta chain sequence. Germline-derived CDR1 and CDR2 are SNHLY and FYNNEI. The CDR3 extends over 16 amino acids. V lost 6 bases to trimming and J lost 1 base, with 18 bases between them. The sample is drawn from a study of blood T cell repertoires in COVID-19. Study background: The origin of the acute and convalescent COVID-19 samples was the United States, Italy and Spain. PBMCs, B-cell-depleted T cells, or T cells were the source of the cDNA or gDNA that made up the material.

Source study methods: Amplifying reference gene primers gave estimates of nucleated cell counts. The data were produced by immunoSEQ multiplex PCR, yet TCRdb's version contains in-frame clones alone and is incomplete. Clone size and the V and J calls come from that table; the DNA yielded D and trimming. The profile shows about 68,000 clones, approximately 93% of them singletons. It was during active infection that Seattle patients were enrolled and then longitudinally followed. Sequencing was done on a sample of peripheral blood. This receptor was taken from a man in his fifties or sixties with COVID-19, enrolled during active disease. V gene TRBV2 combines with J gene TRBJ2-5, with D perhaps TRBD1 (6 bases). This chain's CDR3 is CASRDNSGHLQETQYF. CDR3 DNA sequence: TGTGCCAGCAGGGATAACTCGGGACACCTCCAAGAGACCCAGTACTTC.